This is a list of T cell receptor beta chains from one sample in a study of T cells expressing NK-cell markers. TCRdb re-called the 5' RACE reads and catalogs CDR3 proteins one per entry, DNA excluded. This listing includes 400,000 to 500,000 distinct CDR3 sequences. Sequencing was done on a sample of blood T cells: a sorted CD56 or NKG2C T cell subset, CD4+ or CD8+ T cells, or bulk PBMC T cells (not recorded which). The receptors were sampled from a woman between 18 and 70 years old in good health. The CDR3 runs from the conserved cysteine through the conserved F or W.

TRBV20-1,TRBJ2-3,15,CSAPNPGHRADTQYF
TRBV24-1,TRBJ2-2,13,CATSDFPGGELFF
TRBV6-5,TRBJ1-1,14,CASSYGQEFTEAFF
TRBV2,TRBJ2-3,15,CASYGAGQGGDTQYF
TRBV7-9,TRBJ2-6,14,CASSPLSGANVLTF
TRBV14,TRBJ1-1,16,CASAPTGRGWNTEAFF
TRBV28,TRBJ2-5,12,CASSPPLETQYF
TRBV4-2,TRBJ2-3,15,CASSQGAGITDTQYF
TRBV28,TRBJ1-3,13,CASTQDIRNTIYF
TRBV18,TRBJ2-3,17,CASSPYVALQSTDTQYF
TRBV7-2,TRBJ2-3,11,CAKADTDTQYF
TRBV7-2,TRBJ2-3,15,CASSSWLEQRDTQYF
TRBV30,TRBJ2-7,14,CAWSVQASRYEQYF
TRBV6-4,TRBJ1-6,14,CASSVSPGGSPLHF
TRBV7-9,TRBJ2-7,14,CASSSDRGPHEQYF
TRBV5-4,TRBJ2-3,17,CASSPPWTSQVGDTQYF
TRBV20-1,TRBJ2-1,13,CSAGDRGYNEQFF
TRBV19,TRBJ2-2,16,CASSLTRTGSTGELFF
TRBV19,TRBJ1-6,12,CASSIGNSPLHF
TRBV6-1,TRBJ1-3,13,CASSFGGGNTIYF
TRBV9,TRBJ2-1,18,CASSQGLAARSSYNEQFF
TRBV15,TRBJ2-3,15,CATSRGTESTDTQYF
TRBV27,TRBJ2-5,16,CASSKGSGRAAETQYF
TRBV4-1,TRBJ2-2,14,CASSGGRNTGELFF
TRBV20-1,TRBJ2-7,14,CSASPSGGNYEQYF
TRBV12-3/TRBV12-4,TRBJ2-7,13,CASSPGYAYEQYF
TRBV29-1,TRBJ1-1,12,CSVARQGTEAFF
TRBV7-8,TRBJ2-1,16,CASSLARLAGASEQFF
TRBV29-1,TRBJ1-5,16,CSVSTGTGVPNQPQHF
TRBV18,TRBJ1-4,16,CASSPNTGTANEKLFF
TRBV12-3/TRBV12-4,TRBJ1-1,13,CASSFGRNTEAFF
TRBV11-2,TRBJ2-3,18,CASSPGSLAGGAGDTQYF
TRBV4-2,TRBJ1-6,16,CASSGLQSSYNSPLHF
TRBV12-3/TRBV12-4,TRBJ1-4,15,CASSQKRTRGEKLFF
TRBV5-5,TRBJ2-3,13,CASSFDGTDTQYF
TRBV7-3,TRBJ2-2,13,CASSLLAGGELFF
TRBV15,TRBJ2-7,14,CATSRGLAAYEQYF
TRBV11-2,TRBJ2-1,11,CASSLSGATFF
TRBV29-1,TRBJ1-5,12,CSVGQINQPQHF
TRBV7-8,TRBJ2-1,14,CASSFRDYYDEQFF
TRBV29-1,TRBJ2-1,15,CSVEEGQGAFDEQFF
TRBV9,TRBJ2-7,18,CASSAETSDRTYSYEQYF
TRBV7-3,TRBJ2-3,14,CASKLAGVTDTQYF
TRBV27,TRBJ2-2,15,CASSLSLYDRDELFF
TRBV27,TRBJ2-1,16,CASSLSWLAGRNEQFF
TRBV19,TRBJ1-5,15,CARGISGISNQPQHF
TRBV12-3/TRBV12-4,TRBJ1-2,12,CASSLYPGGYTF
TRBV20-1,TRBJ1-1,13,CSARDGGGTEAFF
TRBV13,TRBJ1-4,13,CASSLQGAGKLFF